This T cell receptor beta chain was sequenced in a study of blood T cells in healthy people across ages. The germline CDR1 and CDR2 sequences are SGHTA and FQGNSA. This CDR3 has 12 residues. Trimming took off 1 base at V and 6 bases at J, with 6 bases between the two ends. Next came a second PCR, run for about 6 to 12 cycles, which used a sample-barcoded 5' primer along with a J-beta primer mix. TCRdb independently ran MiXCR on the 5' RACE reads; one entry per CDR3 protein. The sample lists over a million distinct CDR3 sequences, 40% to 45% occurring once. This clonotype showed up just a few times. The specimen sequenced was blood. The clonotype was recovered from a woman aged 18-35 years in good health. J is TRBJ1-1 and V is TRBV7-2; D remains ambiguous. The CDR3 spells CASSLVAPEAFF. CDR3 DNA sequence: TGTGCCAGCAGCTTAGTCGCGCCTGAAGCTTTCTTT.